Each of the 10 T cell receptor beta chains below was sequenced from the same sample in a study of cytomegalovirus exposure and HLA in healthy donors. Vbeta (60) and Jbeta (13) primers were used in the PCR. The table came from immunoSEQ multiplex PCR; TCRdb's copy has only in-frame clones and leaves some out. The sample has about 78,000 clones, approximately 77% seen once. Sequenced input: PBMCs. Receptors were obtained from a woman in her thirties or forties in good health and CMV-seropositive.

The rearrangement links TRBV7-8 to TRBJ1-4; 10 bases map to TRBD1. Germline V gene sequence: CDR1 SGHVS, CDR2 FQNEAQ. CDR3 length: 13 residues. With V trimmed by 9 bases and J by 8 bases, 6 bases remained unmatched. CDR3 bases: TGTGCCAGTATGCGGGACAGGGGCGAAAAACTGTTTTTT. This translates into CASMRDRGEKLFF. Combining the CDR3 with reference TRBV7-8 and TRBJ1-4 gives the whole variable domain GAGVSQSPRYKVAKRGQDVALRCDPISGHVSLFWYQQALGQGPEFLTYFQNEAQLDKSGLPSDRFFAERPEGSVSTLKIQRTQQEDSAVYLCASMRDRGEKLFFGSGTQLSVL.

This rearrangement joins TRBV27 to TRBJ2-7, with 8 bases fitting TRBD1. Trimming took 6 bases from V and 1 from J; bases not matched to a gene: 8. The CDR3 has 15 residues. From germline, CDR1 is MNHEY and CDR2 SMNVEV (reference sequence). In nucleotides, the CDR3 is TGTGCCAGCAGAGAAACAGGGGGTGGATCCTACGAGCAGTACTTC. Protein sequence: CASRETGGGSYEQYF.

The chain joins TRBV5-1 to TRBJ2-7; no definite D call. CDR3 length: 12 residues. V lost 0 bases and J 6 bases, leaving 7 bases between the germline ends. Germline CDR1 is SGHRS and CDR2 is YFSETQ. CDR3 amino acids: CASSLDRSEQYF. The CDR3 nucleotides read TGCGCCAGCAGCTTGGACAGATCCGAGCAGTACTTC. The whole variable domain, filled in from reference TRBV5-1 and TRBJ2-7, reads KAGVTQTPRYLIKTRGQQVTLSCSPISGHRSVSWYQQTPGQGLQFLFEYFSETQRNKGNFPGRFSGRQFSNSRSEMNVSTLELGDSALYLCASSLDRSEQYFGPGTRLTVT.

CDR3 region: CASSLEQGEIGEQYF. The CDR3 DNA reads TGCGCCAGCAGCTTGGAACAGGGCGAAATCGGCGAGCAGTACTTC. The V call is TRBV5-1, the J call TRBJ2-7; a weak D match, TRBD1 (6 bases). Trimming cost V 0 bases and J 6 bases, with 16 bases left between them. This CDR3 has 15 residues. CDR1 and CDR2 (germline): SGHRS, YFSETQ.

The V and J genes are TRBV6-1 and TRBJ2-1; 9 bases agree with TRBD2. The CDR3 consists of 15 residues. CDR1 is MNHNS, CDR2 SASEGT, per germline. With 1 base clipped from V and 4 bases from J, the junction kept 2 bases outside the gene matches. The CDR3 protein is CASSEGGGEYNEQFF. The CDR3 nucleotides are TGTGCCAGCAGTGAAGGCGGGGGGGAGTACAATGAGCAGTTCTTC.

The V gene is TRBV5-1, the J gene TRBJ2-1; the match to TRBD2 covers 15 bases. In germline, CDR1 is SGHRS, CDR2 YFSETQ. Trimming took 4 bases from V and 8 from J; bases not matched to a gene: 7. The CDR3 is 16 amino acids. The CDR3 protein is CASSRTSGRGYDEQFF. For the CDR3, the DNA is TGCGCCAGCAGCCGGACTAGCGGGAGGGGTTACGATGAGCAGTTCTTC. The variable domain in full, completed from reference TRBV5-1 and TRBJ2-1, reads KAGVTQTPRYLIKTRGQQVTLSCSPISGHRSVSWYQQTPGQGLQFLFEYFSETQRNKGNFPGRFSGRQFSNSRSEMNVSTLELGDSALYLCASSRTSGRGYDEQFFGPGTRLTVL.

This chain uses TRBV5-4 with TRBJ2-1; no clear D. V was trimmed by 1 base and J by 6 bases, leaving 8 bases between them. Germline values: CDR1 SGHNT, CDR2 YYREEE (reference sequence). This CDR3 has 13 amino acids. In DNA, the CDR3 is TGTGCCAGCAGCTTGATCGCTAGCAATGAGCAGTTCTTC. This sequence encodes CASSLIASNEQFF.

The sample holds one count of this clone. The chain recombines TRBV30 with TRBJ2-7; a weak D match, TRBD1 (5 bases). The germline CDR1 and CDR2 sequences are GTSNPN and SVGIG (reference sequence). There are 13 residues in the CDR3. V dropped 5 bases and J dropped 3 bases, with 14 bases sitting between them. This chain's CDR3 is CAWGGQTGYEQYF. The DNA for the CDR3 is TGTGCCTGGGGTGGACAAACCGGCTACGAGCAGTACTTC.

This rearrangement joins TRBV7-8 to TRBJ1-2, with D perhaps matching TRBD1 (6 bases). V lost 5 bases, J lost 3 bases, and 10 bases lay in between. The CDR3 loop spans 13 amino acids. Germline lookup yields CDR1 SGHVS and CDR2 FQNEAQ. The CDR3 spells CASSEGVYYGYTF. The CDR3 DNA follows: TGTGCCAGCAGCGAGGGGGTTTACTATGGCTACACCTTC.

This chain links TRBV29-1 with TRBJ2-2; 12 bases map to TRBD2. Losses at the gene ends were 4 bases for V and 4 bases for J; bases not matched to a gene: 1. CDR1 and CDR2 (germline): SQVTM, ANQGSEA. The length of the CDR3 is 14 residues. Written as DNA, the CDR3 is TGCAGCGTTGGACTAGCGGGAGCCACCGGGGAGCTGTTTTTT. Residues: CSVGLAGATGELFF.